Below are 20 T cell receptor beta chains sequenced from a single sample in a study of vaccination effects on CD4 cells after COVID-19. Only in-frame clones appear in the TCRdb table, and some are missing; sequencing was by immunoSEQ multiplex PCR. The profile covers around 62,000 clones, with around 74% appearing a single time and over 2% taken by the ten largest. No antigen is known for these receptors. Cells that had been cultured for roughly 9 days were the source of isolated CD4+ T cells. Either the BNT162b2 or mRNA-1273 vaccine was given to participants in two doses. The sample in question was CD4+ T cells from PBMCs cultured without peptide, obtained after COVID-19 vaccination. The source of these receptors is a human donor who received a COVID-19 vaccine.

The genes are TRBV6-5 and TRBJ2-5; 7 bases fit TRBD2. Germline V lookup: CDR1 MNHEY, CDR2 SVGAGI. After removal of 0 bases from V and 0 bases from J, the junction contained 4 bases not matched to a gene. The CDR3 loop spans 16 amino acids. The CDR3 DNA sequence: TGTGCCAGCAGTTACTCGCTAGCGGTGGACCAAGAGACCCAGTACTTC. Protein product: CASSYSLAVDQETQYF.

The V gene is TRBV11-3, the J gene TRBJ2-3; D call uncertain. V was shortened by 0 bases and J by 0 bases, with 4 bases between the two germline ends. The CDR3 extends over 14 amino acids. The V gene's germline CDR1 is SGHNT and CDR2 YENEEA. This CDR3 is CASSLDGSTDTQYF. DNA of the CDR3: TGTGCCAGCAGCTTAGATGGGAGCACAGATACGCAGTATTTT.

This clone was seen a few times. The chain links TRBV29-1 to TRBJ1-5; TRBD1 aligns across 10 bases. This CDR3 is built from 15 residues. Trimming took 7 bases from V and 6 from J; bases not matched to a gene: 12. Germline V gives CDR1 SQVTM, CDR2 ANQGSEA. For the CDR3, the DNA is TGCAGCGGCACCGGGACAGGGGCCGGGGTTCAGCCCCAGCATTTT. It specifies CSGTGTGAGVQPQHF.

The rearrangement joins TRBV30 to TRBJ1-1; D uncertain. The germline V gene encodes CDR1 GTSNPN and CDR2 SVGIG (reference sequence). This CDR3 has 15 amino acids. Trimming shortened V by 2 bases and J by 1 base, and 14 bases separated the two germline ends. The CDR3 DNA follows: TGTGCCTGGAGTATCCTGGGAAGAGGGAACACTGAAGCTTTCTTT. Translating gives CAWSILGRGNTEAFF.

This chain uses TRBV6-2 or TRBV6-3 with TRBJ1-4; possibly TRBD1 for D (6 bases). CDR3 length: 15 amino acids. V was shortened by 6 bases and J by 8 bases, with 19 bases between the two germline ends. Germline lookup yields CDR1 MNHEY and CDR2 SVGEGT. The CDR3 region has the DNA TGTGCCAGCAGCCGCCCCCAGGGGATCGGAGAAAAACTGTTTTTT. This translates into CASSRPQGIGEKLFF.

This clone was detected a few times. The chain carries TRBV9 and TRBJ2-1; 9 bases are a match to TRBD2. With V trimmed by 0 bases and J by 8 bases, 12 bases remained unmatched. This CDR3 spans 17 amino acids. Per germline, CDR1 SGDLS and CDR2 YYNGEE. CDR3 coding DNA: TGTGCCAGCAGCGTAGTTCGAGGCGGGGGGGCCGCGGATGAGCAGTTCTTC. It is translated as CASSVVRGGGAADEQFF.

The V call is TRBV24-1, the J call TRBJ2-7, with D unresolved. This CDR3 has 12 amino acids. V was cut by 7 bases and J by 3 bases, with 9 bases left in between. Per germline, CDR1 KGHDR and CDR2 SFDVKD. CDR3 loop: CATRQSIYEQYV. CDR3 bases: TGTGCCACCAGACAGAGTATCTACGAGCAGTACGTC.

CDR3 DNA sequence: TGTGCCTGGAGTTACGGGGGCGTGAAGACAGATACGCAGTATTTT. Its translation is CAWSYGGVKTDTQYF. This chain uses TRBV30 with TRBJ2-3, with D perhaps TRBD1 or TRBD2 (6 bases each). Trimming stripped 2 bases from V and 3 bases from J, with 15 bases between. The germline V gene encodes CDR1 GTSNPN and CDR2 SVGIG (reference sequence). This CDR3 is 15 amino acids long.

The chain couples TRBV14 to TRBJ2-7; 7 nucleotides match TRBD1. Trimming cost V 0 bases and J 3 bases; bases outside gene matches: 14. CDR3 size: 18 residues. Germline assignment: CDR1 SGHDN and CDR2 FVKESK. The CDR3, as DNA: TGTGCCAGCAGCCAAGATCCCCTGGGGGACAGCGAGAACTACGAGCAGTACGTC. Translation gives CASSQDPLGDSENYEQYV.

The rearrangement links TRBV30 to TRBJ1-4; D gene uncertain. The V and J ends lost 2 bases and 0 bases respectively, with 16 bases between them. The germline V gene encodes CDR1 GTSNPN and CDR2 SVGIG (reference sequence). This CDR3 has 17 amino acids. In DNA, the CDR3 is TGTGCCTGGAGTACTAATCCCGCTACGACAACTAATGAAAAACTGTTTTTT. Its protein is CAWSTNPATTTNEKLFF.

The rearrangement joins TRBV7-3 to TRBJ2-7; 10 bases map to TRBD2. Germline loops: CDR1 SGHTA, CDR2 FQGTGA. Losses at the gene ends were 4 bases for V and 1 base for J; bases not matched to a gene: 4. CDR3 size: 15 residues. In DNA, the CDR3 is TGTGCCAGCAGCTCAGAGCGGGGGGGTTCCTACGAGCAGTACGTC. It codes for CASSSERGGSYEQYV.

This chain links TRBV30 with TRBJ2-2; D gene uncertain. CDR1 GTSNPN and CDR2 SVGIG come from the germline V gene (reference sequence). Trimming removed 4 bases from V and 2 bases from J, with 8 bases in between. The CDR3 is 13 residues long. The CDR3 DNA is TGTGCCTGGAACCCTGTAAACACCGGGGAGCTGTTTTTT. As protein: CAWNPVNTGELFF.

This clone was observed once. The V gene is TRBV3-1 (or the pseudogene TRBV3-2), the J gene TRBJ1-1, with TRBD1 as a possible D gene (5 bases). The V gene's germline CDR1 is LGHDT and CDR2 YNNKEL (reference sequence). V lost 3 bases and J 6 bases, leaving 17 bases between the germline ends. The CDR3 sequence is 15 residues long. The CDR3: CASSQRRGKGAEAFF. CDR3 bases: TGTGCCAGCAGCCAGCGGAGGGGAAAAGGCGCTGAAGCTTTCTTT.

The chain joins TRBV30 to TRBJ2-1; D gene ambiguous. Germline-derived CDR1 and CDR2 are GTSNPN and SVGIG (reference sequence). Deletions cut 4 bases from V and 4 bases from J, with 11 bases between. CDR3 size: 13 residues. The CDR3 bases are TGTGCCTGGACCCGGGTACTTTACAATGAGCAGTTCTTC. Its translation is CAWTRVLYNEQFF.

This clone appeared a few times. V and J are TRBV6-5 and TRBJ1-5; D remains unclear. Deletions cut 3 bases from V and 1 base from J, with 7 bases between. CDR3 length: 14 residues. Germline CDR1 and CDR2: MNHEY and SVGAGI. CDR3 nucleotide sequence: TGTGCCAGCAGTTATTGTATAAGCAATCAGCCCCAGCATTTT. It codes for CASSYCISNQPQHF.

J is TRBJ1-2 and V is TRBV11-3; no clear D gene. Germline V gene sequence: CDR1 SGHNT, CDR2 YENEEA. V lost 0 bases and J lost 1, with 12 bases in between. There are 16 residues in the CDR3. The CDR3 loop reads CASSLEPPRSNYGYTF. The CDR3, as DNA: TGTGCCAGCAGCTTAGAACCCCCCAGGAGTAACTATGGCTACACCTTC.

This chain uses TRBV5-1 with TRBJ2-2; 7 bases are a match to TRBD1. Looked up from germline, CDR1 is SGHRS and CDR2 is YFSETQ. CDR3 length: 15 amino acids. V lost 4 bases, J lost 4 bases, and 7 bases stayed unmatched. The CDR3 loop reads CASSQDRRFTGELFF. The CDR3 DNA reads TGCGCCAGCAGCCAGGACAGGCGCTTCACCGGGGAGCTGTTTTTT. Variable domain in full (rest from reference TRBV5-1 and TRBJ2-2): KAGVTQTPRYLIKTRGQQVTLSCSPISGHRSVSWYQQTPGQGLQFLFEYFSETQRNKGNFPGRFSGRQFSNSRSEMNVSTLELGDSALYLCASSQDRRFTGELFFGEGSRLTVL.

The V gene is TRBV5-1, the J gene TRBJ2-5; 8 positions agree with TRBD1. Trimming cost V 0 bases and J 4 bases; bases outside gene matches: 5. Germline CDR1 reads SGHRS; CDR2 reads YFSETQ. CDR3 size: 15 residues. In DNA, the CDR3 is TGCGCCAGCAGCTTGGGGACAGGGACAGGAGAGACCCAGTACTTC. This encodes CASSLGTGTGETQYF. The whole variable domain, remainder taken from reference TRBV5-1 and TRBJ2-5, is KAGVTQTPRYLIKTRGQQVTLSCSPISGHRSVSWYQQTPGQGLQFLFEYFSETQRNKGNFPGRFSGRQFSNSRSEMNVSTLELGDSALYLCASSLGTGTGETQYFGPGTRLLVL.

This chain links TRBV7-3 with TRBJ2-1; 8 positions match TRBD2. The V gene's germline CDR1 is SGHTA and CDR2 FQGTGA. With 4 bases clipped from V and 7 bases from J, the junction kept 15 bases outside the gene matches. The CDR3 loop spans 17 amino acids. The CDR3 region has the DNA TGTGCCAGCAGCTCCGGAGGTAGCGGGGTAAGAAGGAATGAGCAGTTCTTC. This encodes CASSSGGSGVRRNEQFF. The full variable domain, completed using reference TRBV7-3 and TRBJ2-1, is GAGVSQTPSNKVTEKGKYVELRCDPISGHTALYWYRQSLGQGPEFLIYFQGTGAADDSGLPNDRFFAVRPEGSVSTLKIQRTERGDSAVYLCASSSGGSGVRRNEQFFGPGTRLTVL.

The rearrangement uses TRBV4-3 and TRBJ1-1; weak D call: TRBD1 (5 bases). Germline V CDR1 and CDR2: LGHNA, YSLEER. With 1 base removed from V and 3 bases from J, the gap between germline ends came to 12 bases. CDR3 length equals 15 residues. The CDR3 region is CASSQVWGDYTEAFF. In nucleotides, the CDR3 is TGCGCCAGCAGCCAAGTTTGGGGGGATTACACTGAAGCTTTCTTT.